Described below is a single T cell receptor (beta chain) sequence and its context. Its antigen is still unknown. This entry belongs to a study of cytomegalovirus exposure and HLA in healthy donors. Study summary: A prior analysis found 90 million to 120 million unique TCR beta sequences from 150 million to 200 million T cells.

The trim removed 2 bases at V and 5 bases at J, leaving 8 bases unmatched. Germline V gives CDR1 SGHRS, CDR2 YFSETQ. This CDR3 has 17 residues. Findings and caveats of the study: Sequencing artifact likely explains a cluster of highly shared sequence variants.

This PCR relied on a set of 60 Vbeta primers and 13 Jbeta primers. The protocol was immunoSEQ multiplex PCR, while the TCRdb copy is restricted to in-frame clones and leaves out a portion. The sample table includes approximately 50,000 clones. The receptor was derived from a man aged 18 to 35 in good health and CMV-seropositive. The sample was PBMCs. This chain connects TRBV5-1 to TRBJ2-2; 11 bases align to TRBD2. The CDR3 DNA sequence: TGCGCCAGCAGCTTCCCCGGGACTAGCGGTGCAACCGGGGAGCTGTTTTTT. This gives the protein CASSFPGTSGATGELFF.